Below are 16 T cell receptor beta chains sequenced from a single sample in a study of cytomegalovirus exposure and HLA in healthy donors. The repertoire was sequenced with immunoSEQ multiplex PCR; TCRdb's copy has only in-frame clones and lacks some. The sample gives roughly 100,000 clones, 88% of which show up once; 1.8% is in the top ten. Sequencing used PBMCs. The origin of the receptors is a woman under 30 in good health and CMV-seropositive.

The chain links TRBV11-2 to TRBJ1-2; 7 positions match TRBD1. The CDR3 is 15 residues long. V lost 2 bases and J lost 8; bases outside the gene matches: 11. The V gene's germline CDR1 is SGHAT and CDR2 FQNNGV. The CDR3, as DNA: TGTGCCAGCAGCTTACTATATACAGGGGTCTTGGGCTACACCTTC. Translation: CASSLLYTGVLGYTF.

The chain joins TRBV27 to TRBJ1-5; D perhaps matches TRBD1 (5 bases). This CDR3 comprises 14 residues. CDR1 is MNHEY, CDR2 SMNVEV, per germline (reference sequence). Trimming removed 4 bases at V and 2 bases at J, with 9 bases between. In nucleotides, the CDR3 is TGTGCCAGCAGTTGGGGCGGGGGCAATCAGCCCCAGCATTTT. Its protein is CASSWGGGNQPQHF.

The CDR3 region is CASSKDRGFGNTIYF. CDR3 in DNA: TGTGCCAGCTCTAAGGACAGGGGATTTGGAAACACCATATATTTT. The chain is built from TRBV9 and TRBJ1-3; TRBD1 matches 9 bases. The length of the CDR3 is 15 residues. In germline, CDR1 is SGDLS, CDR2 YYNGEE. The trim removed 7 bases at V and 3 bases at J, leaving 8 bases unmatched.

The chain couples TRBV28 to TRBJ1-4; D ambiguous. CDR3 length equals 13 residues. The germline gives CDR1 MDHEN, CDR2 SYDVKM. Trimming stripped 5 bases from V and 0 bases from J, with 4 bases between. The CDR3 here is CASSPATNEKLFF. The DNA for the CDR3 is TGTGCCAGCAGTCCAGCAACTAATGAAAAACTGTTTTTT.

The CDR3 sequence: CASSEWSYNSPLHF. In DNA, the CDR3 is TGTGCCAGCAGCGAGTGGTCCTATAATTCACCCCTCCACTTT. The gene calls are TRBV5-4 and TRBJ1-6; D call uncertain. This CDR3 has 14 residues. Germline CDR1 SGHNT, CDR2 YYREEE (reference sequence). Trimming left V 4 bases short and J 1 base short, with 6 bases between.

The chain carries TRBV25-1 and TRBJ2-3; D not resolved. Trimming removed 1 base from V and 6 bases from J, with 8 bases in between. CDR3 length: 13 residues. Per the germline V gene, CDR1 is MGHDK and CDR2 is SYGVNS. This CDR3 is CASSELAHDTQYF. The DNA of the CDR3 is TGTGCCAGCAGTGAATTGGCTCACGATACGCAGTATTTT.

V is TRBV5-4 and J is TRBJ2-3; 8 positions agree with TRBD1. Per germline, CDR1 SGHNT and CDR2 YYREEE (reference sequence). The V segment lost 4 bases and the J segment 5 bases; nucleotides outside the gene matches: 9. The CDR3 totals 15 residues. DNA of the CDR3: TGTGCCAGCAGCCTGGACAGGGCTATTCTAGATACGCAGTATTTT. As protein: CASSLDRAILDTQYF.

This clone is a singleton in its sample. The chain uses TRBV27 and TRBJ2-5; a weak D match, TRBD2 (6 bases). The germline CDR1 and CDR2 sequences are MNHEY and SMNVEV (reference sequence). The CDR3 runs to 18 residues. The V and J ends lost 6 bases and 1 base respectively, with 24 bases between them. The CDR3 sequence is CASRGYSGNFPTQETQYF. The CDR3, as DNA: TGTGCCAGCAGGGGTTATAGCGGCAACTTTCCCACCCAAGAGACCCAGTACTTC.

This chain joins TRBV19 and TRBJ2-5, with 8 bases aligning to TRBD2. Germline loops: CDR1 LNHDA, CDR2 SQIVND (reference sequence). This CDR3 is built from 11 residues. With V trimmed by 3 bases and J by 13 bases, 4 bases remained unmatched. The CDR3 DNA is TGTGCCAGTAGTATGCGGGGGGAACGGTACTTC. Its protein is CASSMRGERYF.

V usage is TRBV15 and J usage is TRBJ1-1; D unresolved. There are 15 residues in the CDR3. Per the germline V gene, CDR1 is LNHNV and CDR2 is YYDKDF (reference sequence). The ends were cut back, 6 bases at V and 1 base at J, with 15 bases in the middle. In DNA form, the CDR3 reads TGTGCCACCAGTCCCCGCCGGGGAACGAACACTGAAGCTTTCTTT. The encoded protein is CATSPRRGTNTEAFF.

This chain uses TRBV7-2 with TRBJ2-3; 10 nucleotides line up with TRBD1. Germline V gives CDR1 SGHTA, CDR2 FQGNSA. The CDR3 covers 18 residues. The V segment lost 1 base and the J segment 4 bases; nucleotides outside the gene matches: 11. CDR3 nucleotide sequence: TGTGCCAGCAGCTTAGTAGGGGAGACAGGGGGCGGCGCAGATACGCAGTATTTT. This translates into CASSLVGETGGGADTQYF.

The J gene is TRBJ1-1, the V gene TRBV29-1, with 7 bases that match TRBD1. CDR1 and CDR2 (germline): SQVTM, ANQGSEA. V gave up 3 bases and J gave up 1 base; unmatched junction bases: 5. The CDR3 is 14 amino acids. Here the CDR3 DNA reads TGCAGCGTTGACTGGGACAGCTCGAACACTGAAGCTTTCTTT. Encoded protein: CSVDWDSSNTEAFF.

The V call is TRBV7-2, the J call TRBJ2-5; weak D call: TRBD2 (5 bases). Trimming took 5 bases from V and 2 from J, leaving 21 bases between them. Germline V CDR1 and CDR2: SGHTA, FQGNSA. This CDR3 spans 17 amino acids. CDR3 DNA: TGTGCCAGCAGCCCCGGGCCGGGGTTAGCAGATCAAGAGACCCAGTACTTC. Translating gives CASSPGPGLADQETQYF.

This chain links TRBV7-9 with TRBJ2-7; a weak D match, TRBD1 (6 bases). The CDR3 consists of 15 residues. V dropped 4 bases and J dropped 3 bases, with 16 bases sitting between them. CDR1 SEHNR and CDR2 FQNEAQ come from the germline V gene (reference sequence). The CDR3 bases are TGTGCCAGCAGCTCCACAGGGTCCGATTACTACGAGCAGTACTTC. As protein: CASSSTGSDYYEQYF.

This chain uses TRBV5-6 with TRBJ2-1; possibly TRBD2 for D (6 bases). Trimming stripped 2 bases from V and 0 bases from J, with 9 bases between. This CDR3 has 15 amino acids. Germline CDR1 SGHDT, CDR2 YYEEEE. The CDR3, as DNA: TGTGCCAGCAGCTTTGGGGGGAGCTCCTACAATGAGCAGTTCTTC. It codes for CASSFGGSSYNEQFF.

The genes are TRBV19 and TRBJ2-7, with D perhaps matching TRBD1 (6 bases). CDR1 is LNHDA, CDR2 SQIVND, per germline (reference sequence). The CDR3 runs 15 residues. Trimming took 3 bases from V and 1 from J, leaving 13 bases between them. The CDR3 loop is CASSMSGTGSYEQYF. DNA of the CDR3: TGTGCCAGTAGTATGAGCGGAACAGGGTCCTACGAGCAGTACTTC. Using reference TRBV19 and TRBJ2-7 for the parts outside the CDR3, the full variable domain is DGGITQSPKYLFRKEGQNVTLSCEQNLNHDAMYWYRQDPGQGLRLIYYSQIVNDFQKGDIAEGYSVSREKKESFPLTVTSAQKNPTAFYLCASSMSGTGSYEQYFGPGTRLTVT.